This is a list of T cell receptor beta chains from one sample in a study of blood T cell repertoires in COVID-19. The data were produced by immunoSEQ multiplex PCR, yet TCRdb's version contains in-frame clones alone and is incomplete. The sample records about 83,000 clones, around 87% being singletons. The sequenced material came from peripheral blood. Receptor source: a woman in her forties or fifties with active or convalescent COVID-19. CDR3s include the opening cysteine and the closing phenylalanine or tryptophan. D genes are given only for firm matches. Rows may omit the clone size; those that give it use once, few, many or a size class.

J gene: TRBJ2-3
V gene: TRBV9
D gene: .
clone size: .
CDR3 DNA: TGTGCCAGCAGCGTAGCTGCCGGGACAGATACGCAGTATTTT
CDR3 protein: CASSVAAGTDTQYF

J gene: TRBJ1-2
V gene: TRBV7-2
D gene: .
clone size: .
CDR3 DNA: TGTGCCAGCAGCTTAGGGTTTTCAAGGCAGGGAGGCCCTTTAGGTGGCTACACCTTC
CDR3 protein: CASSLGFSRQGGPLGGYTF

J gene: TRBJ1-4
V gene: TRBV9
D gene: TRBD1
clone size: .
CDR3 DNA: TGTGCCAGCAGCGGACAGGGGAGTAATGAAAAACTGTTTTTT
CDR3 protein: CASSGQGSNEKLFF

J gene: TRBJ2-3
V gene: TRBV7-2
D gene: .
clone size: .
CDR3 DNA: TGTGCCAGCAGCTTAGGCAGGGGTAGAAATACGCAGTATTTT
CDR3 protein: CASSLGRGRNTQYF

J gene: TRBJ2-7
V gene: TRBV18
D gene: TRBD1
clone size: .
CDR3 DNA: TGTGCCAGCTCACCGGTTCCCGGGACAGGAAGAGACTTC
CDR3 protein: CASSPVPGTGRDF

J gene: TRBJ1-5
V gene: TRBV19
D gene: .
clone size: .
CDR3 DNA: TGTGCCAGTAGTCCCGGGACATTTATTAGCAATCAGCCCCAGCATTTT
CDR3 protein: CASSPGTFISNQPQHF

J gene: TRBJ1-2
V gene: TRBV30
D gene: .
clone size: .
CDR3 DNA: TGTGCCTGGATCAAACAGGGAACTGGTGGCTACACCTTC
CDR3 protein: CAWIKQGTGGYTF

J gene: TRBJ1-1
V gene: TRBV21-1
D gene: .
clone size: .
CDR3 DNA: TGTGCCAGCAGCAAATGGAAACACGCAGGCACTGAAGCTTTCTTT
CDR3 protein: CASSKWKHAGTEAFF

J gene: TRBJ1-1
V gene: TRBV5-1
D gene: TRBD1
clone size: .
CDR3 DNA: TGCGCCAGCAGCTTGGCAGGAGGGGGCGGTACTGAAGCTTTCTTT
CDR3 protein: CASSLAGGGGTEAFF

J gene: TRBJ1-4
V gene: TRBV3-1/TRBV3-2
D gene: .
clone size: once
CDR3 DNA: TGTGCCAGCAGCCAGCGGGAAAAACTGTTTTTT
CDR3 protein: CASSQREKLFF

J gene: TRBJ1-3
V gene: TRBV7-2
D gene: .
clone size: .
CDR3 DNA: TGTGCCAGCAGCTTAAAGGGGGAAGGAAACACCATATATTTT
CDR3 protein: CASSLKGEGNTIYF

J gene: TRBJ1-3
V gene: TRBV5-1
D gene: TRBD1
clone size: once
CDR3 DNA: TGCGCCAGCAGTTCCGGGACAGGGGCAAACACCATATATTTT
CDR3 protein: CASSSGTGANTIYF

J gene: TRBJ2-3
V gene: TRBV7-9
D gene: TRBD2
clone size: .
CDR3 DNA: TGTGCCAGCAGAGGACTAGCGGGGGGGCCGGGCCTCACAGATACGCAGTATTTT
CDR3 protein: CASRGLAGGPGLTDTQYF

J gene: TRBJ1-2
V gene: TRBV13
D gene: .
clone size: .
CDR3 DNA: TGTGCCAGCAGCTTAGGCAGGGCCTATGGCTACACCTTC
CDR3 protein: CASSLGRAYGYTF

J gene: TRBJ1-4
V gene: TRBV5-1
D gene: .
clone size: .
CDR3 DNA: TGCGCCAGTTGTCCGGGTGGCCCAACTAATGAAAAACTGTTTTTT
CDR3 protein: CASCPGGPTNEKLFF

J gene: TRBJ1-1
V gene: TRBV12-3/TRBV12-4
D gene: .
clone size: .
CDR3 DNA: TGTGCCAGCAGTAGGACTCTGAACACTGAAGCTTTCTTT
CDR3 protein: CASSRTLNTEAFF

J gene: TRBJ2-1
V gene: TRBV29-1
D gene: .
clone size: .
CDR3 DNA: TGCAGCGTTGTGGCTAGTGTCTACAATGAGCAGTTCTTC
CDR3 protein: CSVVASVYNEQFF

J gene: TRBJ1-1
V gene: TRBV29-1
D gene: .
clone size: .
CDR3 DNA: TGCAGCGTGTCTAAATCACAGGGCAACACTGAAGCTTTCTTT
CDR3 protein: CSVSKSQGNTEAFF

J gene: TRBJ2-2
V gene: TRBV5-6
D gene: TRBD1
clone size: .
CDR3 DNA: TGTGCCAGCAGCTTGATCTTTTCAGGACAGGGTTACACCGGGGAGCTGTTTTTT
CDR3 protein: CASSLIFSGQGYTGELFF

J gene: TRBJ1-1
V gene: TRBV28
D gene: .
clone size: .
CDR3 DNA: TGTGCCAGCAGTTTTCGGACAACGGGCACTGAAGCTTTCTTT
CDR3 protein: CASSFRTTGTEAFF

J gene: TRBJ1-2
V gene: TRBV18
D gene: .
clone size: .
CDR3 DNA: TGTGCCAGCTCTCCGGACAGTTTCTATGGCTACACCTTC
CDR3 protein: CASSPDSFYGYTF

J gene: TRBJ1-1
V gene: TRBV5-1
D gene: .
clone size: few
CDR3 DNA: TGCGCCAGCAGCTTGGATGGGCGCCCGAACACTGAAGCTTTCTTT
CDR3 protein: CASSLDGRPNTEAFF

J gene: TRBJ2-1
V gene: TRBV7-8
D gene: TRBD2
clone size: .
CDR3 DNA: TGTGCCAGCAGCTTAGGGGCGGGGGGCCTTGGCAATGAGCAGTTCTTC
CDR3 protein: CASSLGAGGLGNEQFF

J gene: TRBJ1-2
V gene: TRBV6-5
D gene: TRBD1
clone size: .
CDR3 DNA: TGTGCCAGCAGGGGGACAGGGGACTATGGCTACACCTTC
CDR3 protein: CASRGTGDYGYTF

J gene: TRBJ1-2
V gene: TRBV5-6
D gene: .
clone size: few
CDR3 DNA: TGTGCCAGCACCGGGGGGGCTATAGACTATGGCTACACCTTC
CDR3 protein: CASTGGAIDYGYTF

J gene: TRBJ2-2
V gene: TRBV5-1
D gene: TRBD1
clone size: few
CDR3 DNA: TGCGCCAGCAGATTTGGACAGGGTGCCACCGGGGAGCTGTTTTTT
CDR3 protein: CASRFGQGATGELFF

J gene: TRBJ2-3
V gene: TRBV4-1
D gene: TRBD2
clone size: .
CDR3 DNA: TGCGCCAGCAGCCTGAGCCCGGGGGGAGGCACAGATACGCAGTATTTT
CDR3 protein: CASSLSPGGGTDTQYF

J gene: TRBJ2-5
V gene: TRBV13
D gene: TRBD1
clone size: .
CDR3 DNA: TGTGCCAGCAGCTTCTACAGGGGGCTGGAACAGACCCAGTACTTC
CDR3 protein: CASSFYRGLEQTQYF

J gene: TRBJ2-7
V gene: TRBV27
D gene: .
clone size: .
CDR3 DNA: TGTGCCAGCAGTTTAAGGGCGGGGACCAACGAGCAGTACTTC
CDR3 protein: CASSLRAGTNEQYF

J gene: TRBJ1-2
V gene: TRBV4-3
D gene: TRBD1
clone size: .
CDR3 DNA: TGCGCCAGCAGCCAAGCCCGGACAGGGGCCTATGGCTACACCTTC
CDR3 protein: CASSQARTGAYGYTF

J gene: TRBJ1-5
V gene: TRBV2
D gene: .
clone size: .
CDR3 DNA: TGTGCCAGCGGCGATTCCGGGAATCAGCCCCAGCATTTT
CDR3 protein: CASGDSGNQPQHF

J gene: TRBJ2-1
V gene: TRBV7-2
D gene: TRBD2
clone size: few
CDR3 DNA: TGTGCCAGCAGCTTACTAGCGGGGGGATACAATGAGCAGTTCTTC
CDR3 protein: CASSLLAGGYNEQFF

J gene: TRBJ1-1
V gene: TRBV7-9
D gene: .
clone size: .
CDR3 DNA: TGTGCCAGCAGCCCCGGATGGGGAGGTAATACTGAAGCTTTCTTT
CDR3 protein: CASSPGWGGNTEAFF

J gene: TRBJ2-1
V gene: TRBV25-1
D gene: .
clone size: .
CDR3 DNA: TGTGCCAGCAGTGAGGAAGTCCGGGAGTTTCTTGGGCAGTTCTTC
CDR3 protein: CASSEEVREFLGQFF

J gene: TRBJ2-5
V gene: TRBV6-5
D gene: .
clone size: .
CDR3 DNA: TGTGCCAGCAGCCCGAGAAAAGAGACCCAGTACTTC
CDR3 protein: CASSPRKETQYF

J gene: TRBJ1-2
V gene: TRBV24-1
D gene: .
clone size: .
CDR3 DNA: TGTGCCACCAGTGACCGGGCGGGGGAGTCAAGAGGCTACACCTTC
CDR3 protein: CATSDRAGESRGYTF

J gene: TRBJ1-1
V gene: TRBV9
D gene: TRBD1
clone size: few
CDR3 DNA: TGTGCCAGCAGCGTGCTTGGGACAGGGGGAATCACTGAAGCTTTCTTT
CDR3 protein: CASSVLGTGGITEAFF

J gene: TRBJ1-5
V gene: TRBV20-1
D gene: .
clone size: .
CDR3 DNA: TGCAGTGCTAGTGACGGGGGGCAGCCCCAGCATTTT
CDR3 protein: CSASDGGQPQHF

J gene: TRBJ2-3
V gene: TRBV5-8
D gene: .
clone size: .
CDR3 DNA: TGTGCCAGCATCCGGGGGATATCATCCACAGATACGCAGTATTTT
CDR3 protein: CASIRGISSTDTQYF

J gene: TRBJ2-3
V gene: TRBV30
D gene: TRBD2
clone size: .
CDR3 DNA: TGTGCCTGGAGTGTAAGCGGGGCGAGCACAGATACGCAGTATTTT
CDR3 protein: CAWSVSGASTDTQYF

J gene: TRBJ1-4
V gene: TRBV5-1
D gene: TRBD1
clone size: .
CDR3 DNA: TGCGCCAGAAGCGGGACAGGCGGGGAAAAACTGTTTTTT
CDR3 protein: CARSGTGGEKLFF

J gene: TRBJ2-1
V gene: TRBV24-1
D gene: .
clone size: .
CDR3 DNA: TGTGCCACCAGTGACTCAACAGGGCCCGTCTACAATGAGCAGTTCTTC
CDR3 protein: CATSDSTGPVYNEQFF

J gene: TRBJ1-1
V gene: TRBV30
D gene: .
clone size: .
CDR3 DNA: TGTGCCTGGAGCGGAACCACCATTACAGGGTTCCCTGAAGCTTTCTTT
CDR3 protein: CAWSGTTITGFPEAFF

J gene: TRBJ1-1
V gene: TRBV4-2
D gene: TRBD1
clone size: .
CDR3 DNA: TGTGCCAGCAGCCAAACGGGACAGGGGGACACTGAAGCTTTCTTT
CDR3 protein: CASSQTGQGDTEAFF

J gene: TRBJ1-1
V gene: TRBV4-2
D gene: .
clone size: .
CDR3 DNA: TGTGCCAGCAGCCAAGTCCGGAGGGACACTGAAGCTTTCTTT
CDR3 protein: CASSQVRRDTEAFF

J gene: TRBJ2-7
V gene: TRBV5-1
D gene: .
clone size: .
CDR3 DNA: TGCGCCAGCAGCTTTTTGACAGCCAACTACGAGCAGTACTTC
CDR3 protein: CASSFLTANYEQYF

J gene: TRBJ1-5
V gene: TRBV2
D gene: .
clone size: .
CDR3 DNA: TGTGCCAGCGACGGGGATGGTCGGCCCCAGCATTTT
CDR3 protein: CASDGDGRPQHF

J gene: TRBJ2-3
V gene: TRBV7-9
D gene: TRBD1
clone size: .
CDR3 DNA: TGTGCCAGCAGCTTTGGGACAGGGGGCAATAGGGGGACAGATACGCAGTATTTT
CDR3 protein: CASSFGTGGNRGTDTQYF